The rows below give T cell receptor beta chains drawn from one sample of a study of vaccination effects on CD4 cells after COVID-19. Data came from immunoSEQ multiplex PCR; TCRdb stores just in-frame clones and leaves some out. Seen here are around 75,000 clones, 73% observed once, and the top ten hold over 4.5%. These receptors are not linked to any known antigen. Sequenced material: CD4+ T cells from PBMCs cultured with HIV peptides, taken before COVID-19 vaccination. The source is a human donor who had a prior SARS-CoV-2 infection. Each CDR3 is given with its conserved first and last residue. The D gene is left open where the match is weak. A row's size may be missing; if present it is once, few, many or a size class.

>few|TRBJ1-5|TRBV6-5|NA
TGTGCCAGCAGGAGTCCCCATAGCAATCAGCCCCAGCATTTT
CASRSPHSNQPQHF
>NA|TRBJ1-2|TRBV28|TRBD1
TGTGCCAGCAGTTCCCCGGGGGTGGGACAGAACCTCTACACCTTC
CASSSPGVGQNLYTF
>NA|TRBJ1-4|TRBV7-9|NA
TGTGCCAGCAGCTCGTTTAAGACTAATGAAAAACTGTTTTTT
CASSSFKTNEKLFF
>NA|TRBJ1-1|TRBV5-1|TRBD1
TGCGCCAGCAGCTTGGCGGGACAGGGATCCGGGAACACTGAAGCTTTCTTT
CASSLAGQGSGNTEAFF
>few|TRBJ2-3|TRBV12-3/TRBV12-4|NA
TGTGCCAGCAGTACCCGTGGACCAGATACGCAGTATTTT
CASSTRGPDTQYF
>NA|TRBJ1-2|TRBV7-3|NA
TGTGCCAGCAGCCTCCGAGGGGGAGGGTATGGCTACACCTTC
CASSLRGGGYGYTF
>NA|TRBJ2-5|TRBV2|TRBD2
TGTGCCAGCAGTCTTCTAGCGGGGGGGCCCAAAGAGACCCAGTACTTC
CASSLLAGGPKETQYF
>NA|TRBJ2-1|TRBV7-2|TRBD2
TGTGCCAGCAGCTCCGATCAACTAGCGGGAGGGCCCAATGAGCAGTTCTTC
CASSSDQLAGGPNEQFF
>NA|TRBJ1-4|TRBV19|NA
TGTGCCAGTAGTATAGTAAAGGCAGGAGGAAATGAAAAACTGTTTTTT
CASSIVKAGGNEKLFF
>NA|TRBJ2-7|TRBV2|TRBD1
TGTGCCAGCAGGGGAAGGACAGGGGCCACCCCCTACGAGCAGTACTTC
CASRGRTGATPYEQYF
>NA|TRBJ2-7|TRBV14|NA
TGTGCCAGCGGGAGGGGGCTCCAGAGCTCCTACGAGCAGTACTTC
CASGRGLQSSYEQYF
>NA|TRBJ2-1|TRBV2|NA
TGTGCCGGATCAGCCTACAATGAGCAGTTCTTC
CAGSAYNEQFF
>NA|TRBJ2-7|TRBV6-6|TRBD2
TGTGCCAGCAGTCCCCGCCAAGGACTAGCGGGAGCCATTTCCTACGAGCAGTACTTC
CASSPRQGLAGAISYEQYF
>few|TRBJ1-5|TRBV6-7|NA
TGTGCCAGCAGGCGGACCAGCCTAACGCAGCATTTT
CASRRTSLTQHF
>NA|TRBJ2-4|TRBV25-1|NA
TGTGCCAGCAGTGAAAGTTTACTGAGAGGGGGCAAAAACATTCAGTACTTC
CASSESLLRGGKNIQYF
>few|TRBJ1-6|TRBV7-9|NA
TGTGCCAGCAGCACCTGGACTGGCCCTAACAATTCACCCCTCCACTTT
CASSTWTGPNNSPLHF